This is a list of T cell receptor beta chains from one sample in a study of T cell repertoires in cytomegalovirus infection. MiXCR, applied by TCRdb to the reads, yields one record per CDR3 protein. The data hold around 750,000 distinct CDR3 sequences, with less than 35% observed a single time. The antigens these receptors bind are not known. The starting material was cultured CD8+ T cells from PBMCs, obtained from culture after CMV antigen stimulation. The receptors were gathered from a human donor in good health (CMV status not recorded). Some clones in this sample may be carry-over from other donors' samples. The CDR3 runs from the conserved cysteine through the conserved F or W. The order of the fields is J gene, D gene, V gene, clone size, CDR3 DNA, CDR3 protein. D genes are given only for firm matches. Clone size is stated in some rows and not others, as once, few, many or a class when expanded.

TRBJ2-5 | TRBD1 | TRBV10-3 | NA | TGTGCCATCAGCACCCGAGACAGGGGACAAGAGACCCAGTACTTC | CAISTRDRGQETQYF
TRBJ2-1 | TRBD2 | TRBV4-1 | NA | TGCGCCAGCAGCCAAAAAGCCGGGACTAGCGTCTACAATGAGCAGTTCTTC | CASSQKAGTSVYNEQFF
TRBJ1-1 | NA | TRBV7-6 | NA | TGTGCCAGCAGTGGGAGCGGGTTTGGCACTGAAGCTTTCTTT | CASSGSGFGTEAFF
TRBJ2-7 | NA | TRBV5-1 | NA | TGCGCCAGCAGCTTGGACCGAACCTCCTACGAGCAGTACTTC | CASSLDRTSYEQYF
TRBJ1-1 | NA | TRBV25-1 | NA | TGTGCCAGCAGTGATATACGGCGGGGAGAGCTTGAAGCTTTCTTT | CASSDIRRGELEAFF
TRBJ1-3 | TRBD1 | TRBV7-9 | NA | TGTGCCAGCAGCCCTGGGACAGGCCGCTCTGGAAACACCATATATTTT | CASSPGTGRSGNTIYF
TRBJ1-1 | TRBD1 | TRBV5-6 | few | TGTGCCAGCAGCTTGGTGGTACTGAACGACAGGGGGCGCGTGGCTTTCTTT | CASSLVVLNDRGRVAFF
TRBJ1-1 | NA | TRBV5-1 | few | TGCGCCAGCAGCTTGACCCGCTACGGGGGGGACACTGAAGCTTTCTTT | CASSLTRYGGDTEAFF
TRBJ2-7 | TRBD2 | TRBV7-9 | NA | TGTGCCAGCAGCTTAGTGGGACTAGGGTACGAGCAGTACTTC | CASSLVGLGYEQYF
TRBJ2-3 | TRBD1 | TRBV10-2 | few | TGCGCCAGCAGTGTGGACAGGGGGGTGAATACGCAGTATTTT | CASSVDRGVNTQYF
TRBJ1-2 | NA | TRBV5-5 | few | TGTGCCAGCAGCGGCTCATCCGAGAATTGGTATAACTATGGCTACACCTTC | CASSGSSENWYNYGYTF
TRBJ2-5 | NA | TRBV4-1 | NA | TGCACCAGCAGCCAAGAGCTGGTGACAGGACAGTACCAAGAGACCCAGTACTTC | CTSSQELVTGQYQETQYF
TRBJ2-2 | TRBD1 | TRBV5-6 | NA | TGTGCCAGCAGCTTCAGGGGGCATATATCTGACACCGGGGAGCTGTTTTTT | CASSFRGHISDTGELFF
TRBJ2-5 | TRBD1 | TRBV12-3/TRBV12-4 | NA | TGTGCCAGCATCTGGACAGGGCGTGAAGAGACCCAGTACTTC | CASIWTGREETQYF
TRBJ2-7 | TRBD2 | TRBV12-3/TRBV12-4 | NA | TGTGCCAGCAGTTCGGGACTAGCGGTTGAGCAGTACTTC | CASSSGLAVEQYF
TRBJ2-1 | TRBD1 | TRBV6-5 | few | TGTGCCAGCAGTACGACCGGGACAGGGCAGTTCTTC | CASSTTGTGQFF
TRBJ2-1 | NA | TRBV9 | NA | TGTGCCAGCAGCGTGGCCCATGAGCAGTTCTTC | CASSVAHEQFF
TRBJ2-3 | TRBD1 | TRBV7-9 | NA | TGTGCCAGCAGGAATCCGGGACAGGGATCCGCAGATACGCAGTATTTT | CASRNPGQGSADTQYF
TRBJ2-3 | NA | TRBV7-2 | few | TGTGCCAGCAGCTCGTCTACTTTGGACCCGCAGTATTTT | CASSSSTLDPQYF
TRBJ1-2 | NA | TRBV7-9 | NA | TGTGCCAGCAGCTTACAGGCCCCAAACTATGGCTACACCTTC | CASSLQAPNYGYTF
TRBJ1-1 | NA | TRBV19 | NA | TGTGCCAGTACCCAGGGGTTTACTGAAGCTTTCTTT | CASTQGFTEAFF
TRBJ1-1 | NA | TRBV10-3 | few | TGTGCCATCAGTGAGTGGGGACACATGAACACTGAAGCTTTCTTT | CAISEWGHMNTEAFF
TRBJ2-1 | NA | TRBV27 | NA | TGTGCCAGCAGCCACCAGGGGCCTCTCAATGAGCAGTTCTTC | CASSHQGPLNEQFF
TRBJ2-5 | NA | TRBV4-1 | few | TGCGCCAGCAGCCAAGTGCCATCCGGGACCCAGTACTTC | CASSQVPSGTQYF
TRBJ2-1 | NA | TRBV7-9 | few | TGTGCCAGCAGCCTAAAATCGCCGGGTGAGCAGTTCTTC | CASSLKSPGEQFF
TRBJ1-1 | NA | TRBV6-6 | NA | TGTGCCAGCAGTGAAATCCGGAACACTGAAGCTTTCTTT | CASSEIRNTEAFF
TRBJ1-4 | TRBD1 | TRBV4-2 | NA | TGTGCCAGCAGCCTCGGGACAGTCCCATCAACTAATGAAAAACTGTTTTTT | CASSLGTVPSTNEKLFF